This TCR delta chain was captured by sequencing in a study of Vδ1+ human thymocytes. Study results and caveats: Highly polyclonal TRG and TRD repertoires with Gaussian CDR3 length distributions appeared in thymus.

This CDR3 contains 20 residues. The V gene lost 5 bases and the J gene lost 8 bases, with 36 bases spanning the gap. CDR1 is TSWWSYY and CDR2 is QGS in the germline V gene. Of note for this clone: Its antigen is currently unknown.

Extracted RNA was reverse transcribed into cDNA. Multiplex PCR used pooled V-gene forward primers and a constant-region reverse primer to amplify CDR3s. TCRdb re-identified clones in the multiplex PCR reads via CATT. In the table there are more than 50,000 delta-chain clones, about 14% of which are singletons. The sequence came from a girl in the first two years of life who had congenital heart surgery. The sequencing sample was made of Vdelta1+ gamma-delta thymocytes from the thymus. Described subset: FACS-sorted CD3+ TCRalphabeta- TCRVdelta1+ TCRVdelta2- thymocytes. The chain links TRDV1 to TRDJ1; TRDD3 is a possible D gene (5 bases). CDR3 residues: CALGLRGLYADTGPENKLIF. In DNA, the CDR3 is TGTGCTCTTGGGCTCCGGGGCCTCTACGCAGATACTGGCCCCGAAAACAAACTCATCTTT.